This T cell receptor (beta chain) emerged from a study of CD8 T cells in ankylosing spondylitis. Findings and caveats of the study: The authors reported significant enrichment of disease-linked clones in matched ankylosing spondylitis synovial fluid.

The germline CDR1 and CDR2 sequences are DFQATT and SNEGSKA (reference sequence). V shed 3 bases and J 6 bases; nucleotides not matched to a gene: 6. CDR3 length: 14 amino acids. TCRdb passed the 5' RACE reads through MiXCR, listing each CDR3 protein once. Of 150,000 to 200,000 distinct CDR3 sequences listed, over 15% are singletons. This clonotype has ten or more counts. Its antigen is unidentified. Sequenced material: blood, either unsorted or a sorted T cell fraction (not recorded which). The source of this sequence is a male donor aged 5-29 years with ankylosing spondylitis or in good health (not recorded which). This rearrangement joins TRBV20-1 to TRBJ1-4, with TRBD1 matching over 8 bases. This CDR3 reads CSASQGALDEKLFF. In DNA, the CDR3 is TGCAGTGCTAGTCAGGGGGCGCTGGATGAAAAACTGTTTTTT.